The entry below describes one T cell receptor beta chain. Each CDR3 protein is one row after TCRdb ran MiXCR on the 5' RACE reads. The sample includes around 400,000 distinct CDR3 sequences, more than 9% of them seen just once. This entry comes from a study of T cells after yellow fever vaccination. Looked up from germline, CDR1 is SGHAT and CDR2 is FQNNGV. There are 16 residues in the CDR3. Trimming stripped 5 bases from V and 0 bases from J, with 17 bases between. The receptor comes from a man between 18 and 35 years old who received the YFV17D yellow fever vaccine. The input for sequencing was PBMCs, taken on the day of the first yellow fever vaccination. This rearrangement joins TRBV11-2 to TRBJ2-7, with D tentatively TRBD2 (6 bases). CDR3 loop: CASSPIPRRGSYEQYF. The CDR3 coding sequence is TGTGCCAGCAGCCCCATTCCCCGGCGGGGCTCCTACGAGCAGTACTTC.